The rows below give T cell receptor beta chains drawn from one sample of a study of identical twins. TCRdb used MiXCR to reprocess the 5' RACE reads, holding one entry per CDR3 protein. The sample carries 450,000 or so distinct CDR3 sequences, 12% to 15% recorded once. The same data also contributed to another study, on yellow fever vaccine responses in identical twins.

The sequencing sample was made of CD4+ T cells sorted from blood. The receptors were sampled from a young woman in good health. Both conserved end residues are part of each CDR3. Each record gives: D gene, clone size, J gene, V gene, CDR3 DNA, CDR3 protein. A D gene is named only where the DNA matches it firmly. Clone sizes are given selectively: once, few, many, or a class where the clone is expanded.

D: .
size: .
J: TRBJ2-2
V: TRBV3-1
DNA: TGTGCCAGCAGCCACCTAAAGGGCCCCCCGTTTTTGCTGCACACCGGGGAGCTGTTTTTT
CDR3: CASSHLKGPPFLLHTGELFF

D: TRBD2
size: .
J: TRBJ2-7
V: TRBV29-1
DNA: TGCAGCGTTGTTTTTGCCCGGGGGGTGAACTCCTACGAGCAGTACTTC
CDR3: CSVVFARGVNSYEQYF

D: .
size: .
J: TRBJ2-1
V: TRBV4-2
DNA: TGTGCCAGCAGAGAACACCGGGGTACGGCCAATGAGCAGTTCTTC
CDR3: CASREHRGTANEQFF

D: .
size: few
J: TRBJ2-1
V: TRBV7-2
DNA: TGTGCCAGCAGCTTATACGGGAGCTCCTACAATGAGCAGTTCTTC
CDR3: CASSLYGSSYNEQFF

D: .
size: .
J: TRBJ2-3
V: TRBV5-1
DNA: TGCGCCAGCTCTTCCGGGCAGGGCCGCACAGATACGCAGTATTTT
CDR3: CASSSGQGRTDTQYF

D: .
size: many
J: TRBJ2-3
V: TRBV28
DNA: TGTGCCAGCAGCTCTTTCACAGATACGCAGTATTTT
CDR3: CASSSFTDTQYF

D: TRBD2
size: .
J: TRBJ2-4
V: TRBV12-3/TRBV12-4
DNA: TGTGCCAGCAAAGCGGGACTCATAAACATTCAGTACTTC
CDR3: CASKAGLINIQYF

D: .
size: few
J: TRBJ2-3
V: TRBV27
DNA: TGTGCCAGCAGTTTTCAGGAGGCGCAGTATTTT
CDR3: CASSFQEAQYF

D: TRBD2
size: few
J: TRBJ2-1
V: TRBV5-1
DNA: TGCGCCAGCAGCTTGTTGTCTAGCGGGGGCTCCTACAATGAGCAGTTCTTC
CDR3: CASSLLSSGGSYNEQFF

D: TRBD2
size: few
J: TRBJ2-3
V: TRBV4-1
DNA: TGCGCCAGCAGCCAACCGTTACTAGCGGGGGGCACAGATACGCAGTATTTT
CDR3: CASSQPLLAGGTDTQYF

D: .
size: few
J: TRBJ2-3
V: TRBV7-9
DNA: TGTGCCAGCAGCTTAGTCGGGCGGGGGCGAAGCACAGATACGCAGTATTTT
CDR3: CASSLVGRGRSTDTQYF

D: .
size: few
J: TRBJ2-7
V: TRBV28
DNA: TGTGCCAGCAGTTTATTCCCCAGTGGGACTCACCGTCCCTACGAGCAGTACTTC
CDR3: CASSLFPSGTHRPYEQYF

D: TRBD1
size: .
J: TRBJ1-1
V: TRBV19
DNA: TGTGCCAGTAGTACCGACAGGGATGGCACTGAAGCTTTCTTT
CDR3: CASSTDRDGTEAFF

D: TRBD1
size: .
J: TRBJ1-4
V: TRBV14
DNA: TGTGCCAGCAGCAAAACGACAGGGATTGAAAAACTGTTTTTT
CDR3: CASSKTTGIEKLFF

D: .
size: many
J: TRBJ2-5
V: TRBV9
DNA: TGTGCCAGCAGCGTGCCTACAGGGATGCGGCAAGAGACCCAGTACTTC
CDR3: CASSVPTGMRQETQYF

D: .
size: few
J: TRBJ2-1
V: TRBV4-3
DNA: TGCGCCAGCAGCCGGCTTGGAGCGGGCCAACAGTTCTTC
CDR3: CASSRLGAGQQFF

D: .
size: few
J: TRBJ2-1
V: TRBV12-3/TRBV12-4
DNA: TGTGCCAGCAGTTTAATGGCCCATGAGCAGTTCTTC
CDR3: CASSLMAHEQFF

D: TRBD2
size: .
J: TRBJ2-2
V: TRBV19
DNA: TGTGCCAGTTCGGAAAGAGCGGGAGCCGGGGAGCTGTTTTTT
CDR3: CASSERAGAGELFF

D: .
size: few
J: TRBJ2-1
V: TRBV20-1
DNA: TGCAGTGCTAGTCGTAGCGGAAACTACAATGAGCAGTTCTTC
CDR3: CSASRSGNYNEQFF

D: .
size: .
J: TRBJ1-5
V: TRBV11-2
DNA: TGTGCCAGCAGCGCCGGGGGGTATCAGCCCCAGCATTTT
CDR3: CASSAGGYQPQHF

D: TRBD2
size: .
J: TRBJ2-3
V: TRBV7-9
DNA: TGTGCCAGCAGCTTACATCCTAGCGGGAATACAGATACGCAGTATTTT
CDR3: CASSLHPSGNTDTQYF

D: TRBD2
size: few
J: TRBJ2-1
V: TRBV11-2
DNA: TGTGCCAGCAGCTCGGGTCGAACTTTAGCGGGGGGTTTCTACAATGAGCAGTTCTTC
CDR3: CASSSGRTLAGGFYNEQFF

D: .
size: few
J: TRBJ2-1
V: TRBV7-9
DNA: TGTGCCAGCAGCTTAATCACCAATGAGCAGTTCTTC
CDR3: CASSLITNEQFF

D: TRBD1
size: .
J: TRBJ2-1
V: TRBV15
DNA: TGTGCCACCAGCAGTGCGGCCGGGACAGGGGGGGTAAAGGCATACAATGAGCAGTTCTTC
CDR3: CATSSAAGTGGVKAYNEQFF

D: TRBD1
size: .
J: TRBJ2-5
V: TRBV12-3/TRBV12-4
DNA: TGTGCCAGCAGTTTAGTAGGGGACAGTGAGACCCAGTACTTC
CDR3: CASSLVGDSETQYF

D: .
size: few
J: TRBJ1-1
V: TRBV11-3
DNA: TGTGCCAGCAGCCTAGACAAGGGATCTGAAGCTTTCTTT
CDR3: CASSLDKGSEAFF

D: TRBD1
size: .
J: TRBJ2-1
V: TRBV28
DNA: TGTGCCAGCAGCTACCGGGACAGGGCCTACAATGAGCAGTTCTTC
CDR3: CASSYRDRAYNEQFF

D: .
size: few
J: TRBJ2-1
V: TRBV6-2/TRBV6-3
DNA: TGTGCCAGCAGTTACGGGTCAGCCCAATACAATGAGCAGTTCTTC
CDR3: CASSYGSAQYNEQFF

D: .
size: few
J: TRBJ1-6
V: TRBV12-3/TRBV12-4
DNA: TGTGCCAGCAGTTTAAACGGATGGAATTCACCCCTCCACTTT
CDR3: CASSLNGWNSPLHF

D: .
size: many
J: TRBJ2-1
V: TRBV2
DNA: TGTGCCAGCAGTGAGCAAGGTTTTAATGAGCAGTTCTTC
CDR3: CASSEQGFNEQFF

D: .
size: .
J: TRBJ2-1
V: TRBV29-1
DNA: TGCAGCGTTGCCACCTACAATGAGCAGTTCTTC
CDR3: CSVATYNEQFF

D: TRBD1
size: .
J: TRBJ2-3
V: TRBV23-1
DNA: TGCGCCAGCAGCCAATTCTACAGGGGCCGCACAGATACGCAGTATTTT
CDR3: CASSQFYRGRTDTQYF

D: .
size: .
J: TRBJ2-4
V: TRBV28
DNA: TGTGCCAGCAGTTTATTCGCCAGGGGTACCAACATTCAGTACTTC
CDR3: CASSLFARGTNIQYF

D: TRBD2
size: .
J: TRBJ2-2
V: TRBV20-1
DNA: TGCAGTGCTAGCCCTAGCGGGAGGGCCGGTACCGGGGAGCTGTTTTTT
CDR3: CSASPSGRAGTGELFF

D: .
size: many
J: TRBJ2-5
V: TRBV12-3/TRBV12-4
DNA: TGTGCCAGCAGTTTAAATCGAGAGACCCAGTACTTC
CDR3: CASSLNRETQYF

D: TRBD2
size: .
J: TRBJ2-7
V: TRBV20-1
DNA: TGCAGTGCTCTAGGCCAGCGGGAGATCTACGAGCAGTACTTC
CDR3: CSALGQREIYEQYF

D: .
size: few
J: TRBJ2-5
V: TRBV5-5
DNA: TGTGCCAGCAGCTTGAGGTGGACAGAACAAGAGACCCAGTACTTC
CDR3: CASSLRWTEQETQYF

D: TRBD1
size: many
J: TRBJ2-7
V: TRBV29-1
DNA: TGCAGCGTTCGACAGGGGCCCTACGAGCAGTACTTC
CDR3: CSVRQGPYEQYF

D: .
size: .
J: TRBJ1-2
V: TRBV27
DNA: TGTGCCAGCAGTTTAAAACGGACCGGCCCTTATGGCTACACCTTC
CDR3: CASSLKRTGPYGYTF

D: TRBD1
size: few
J: TRBJ2-2
V: TRBV10-3
DNA: TGTGCCATCAGTGGTAACAGGGGATCGCCCGGGGAGCTGTTTTTT
CDR3: CAISGNRGSPGELFF

D: .
size: .
J: TRBJ1-2
V: TRBV5-8
DNA: TGTGCCAGCAGCCTTGGGCTCCTCTATGGCTACACCTTC
CDR3: CASSLGLLYGYTF

D: TRBD1
size: .
J: TRBJ1-1
V: TRBV20-1
DNA: TGCAGTGCTAGAGGGGGCCAGGGGGGTTCTGAAGCTTTCTTT
CDR3: CSARGGQGGSEAFF

D: .
size: many
J: TRBJ2-1
V: TRBV28
DNA: TGTGCCAGCAGTGTCCGGGACGCTTACAATGAGCAGTTCTTC
CDR3: CASSVRDAYNEQFF

D: .
size: .
J: TRBJ2-3
V: TRBV25-1
DNA: TGTGCGAGCGGTCCTCCCGGGGTATCAGATACGCAGTATTTT
CDR3: CASGPPGVSDTQYF